This TCR beta chain was sequenced for a study of cytomegalovirus exposure and HLA in healthy donors. PCR primers comprised 60 Vbeta and 13 Jbeta primers. Sequenced by immunoSEQ multiplex PCR; TCRdb stores in-frame clones only, minus some. This table holds under 200,000 clones, 80% to 90% found once. This CDR3 is 11 amino acids long. With 5 bases removed from V and 9 bases from J, the gap between germline ends came to 8 bases. CDR1 and CDR2 from the germline V gene are MNHEY and SVGAGI. Sequenced sample: PBMCs. The source is a man aged 25 to 45 in good health and CMV-seropositive. The V call is TRBV6-5, the J call TRBJ2-1; D may be TRBD2 (5 bases). The CDR3 here is CASSLGVEQFF. DNA for the CDR3: TGTGCCAGCAGTCTGGGAGTTGAGCAGTTCTTC.